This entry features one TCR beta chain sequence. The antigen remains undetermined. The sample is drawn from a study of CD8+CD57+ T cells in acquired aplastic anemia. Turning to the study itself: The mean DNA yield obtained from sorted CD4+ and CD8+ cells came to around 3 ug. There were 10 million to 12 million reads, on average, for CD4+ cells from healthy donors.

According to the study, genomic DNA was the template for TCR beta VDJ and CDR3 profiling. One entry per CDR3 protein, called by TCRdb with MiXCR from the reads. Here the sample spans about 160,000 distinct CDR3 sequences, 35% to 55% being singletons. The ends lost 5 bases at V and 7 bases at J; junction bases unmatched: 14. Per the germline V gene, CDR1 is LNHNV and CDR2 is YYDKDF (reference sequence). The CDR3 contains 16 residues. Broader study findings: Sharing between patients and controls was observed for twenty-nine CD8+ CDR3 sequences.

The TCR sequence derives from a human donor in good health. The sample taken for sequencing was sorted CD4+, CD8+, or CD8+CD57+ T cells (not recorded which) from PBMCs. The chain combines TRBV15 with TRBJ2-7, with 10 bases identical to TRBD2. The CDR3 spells CATSLRTSGLAREQYF. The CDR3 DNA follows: TGTGCCACCAGCCTCAGGACCTCGGGACTAGCGCGAGAGCAGTACTTC.